This TCR beta chain is drawn from a study of blood T cell repertoires in COVID-19. About the research overall: The United States, Italy and Spain were the sources of the acute and convalescent COVID-19 samples. In each case, the material was cDNA or gDNA derived from T cells, B-cell-depleted T cells, or PBMCs.

Study processing details: Amplification with reference gene primers provided the estimates of nucleated cell counts. TCRdb's copy holds only in-frame clones and misses some; the assay was immunoSEQ multiplex PCR. V and J calls and clone size are those listed in that table; D and trimming were worked out from the DNA. The sample lists roughly 80,000 clones, around nine tenths occurring once. Per germline, CDR1 SEHNR and CDR2 FQNEAQ (reference sequence). Trimming cost V 5 bases and J 16 bases; bases outside gene matches: 18. CDR3 length equals 15 residues. Only one count was recorded for this clone. Sequencing used peripheral blood. This sequence originates from a man aged 45 to 65 with active COVID-19. The gene calls are TRBV7-9 and TRBJ2-4; 9 bases are a match to TRBD2. The CDR3 nucleotides are TGTGCCAGCAGCCCAGGGGGGGCGCGGGAGGGGTCTCTCTACTTC. Encoded protein: CASSPGGAREGSLYF.